This T cell receptor beta chain is from a study of OX40 agonist ivuxolimab in advanced cancers. TCRdb's table, derived via immunoSEQ multiplex PCR, lists solely in-frame clones and lacks some. Of roughly 55,000 clones listed, approximately 80% were seen once; the top ten hold less than 4.5%. Material: CD4+ or CD8+ T cells sorted from blood, obtained in a trial of the OX40 agonist ivuxolimab. The receptor was derived from an adult with an advanced solid tumor such as melanoma, head and neck, liver or kidney cancer.

The CDR3 region is CASSPGAETEAFF. CDR3 nucleotide sequence: TGTGCCAGCTCACCAGGAGCAGAAACTGAAGCTTTCTTT. The chain recombines TRBV18 with TRBJ1-1; D ambiguous. Trimming removed 2 bases at V and 5 bases at J, with 9 bases between. The CDR3 has 13 residues. Germline CDR1 is KGHSH and CDR2 is LQKENI. The full variable domain, in which reference TRBV18 and TRBJ1-1 provide the parts outside the CDR3, is NAGVMQNPRHLVRRRGQEARLRCSPMKGHSHVYWYRQLPEEGLKFMVYLQKENIIDESGMPKERFSAEFPKEGPSILRIQQVVRGDSAAYFCASSPGAETEAFFGQGTRLTVV.